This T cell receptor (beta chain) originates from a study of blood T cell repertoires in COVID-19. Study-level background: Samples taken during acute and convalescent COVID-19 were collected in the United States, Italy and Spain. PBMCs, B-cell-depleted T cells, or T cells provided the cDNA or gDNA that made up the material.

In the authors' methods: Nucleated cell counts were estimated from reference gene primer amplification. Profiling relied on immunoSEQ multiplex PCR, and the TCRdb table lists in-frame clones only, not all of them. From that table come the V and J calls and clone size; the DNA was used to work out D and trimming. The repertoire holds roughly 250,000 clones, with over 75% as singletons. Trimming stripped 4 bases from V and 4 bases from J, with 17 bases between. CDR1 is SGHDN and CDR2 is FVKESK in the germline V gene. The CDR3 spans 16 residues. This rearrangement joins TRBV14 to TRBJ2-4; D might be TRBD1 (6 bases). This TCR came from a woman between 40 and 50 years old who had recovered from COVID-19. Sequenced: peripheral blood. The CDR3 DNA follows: TGTGCCAGCAGCCGGAGTCCCGGACAGCTAAAAAACATTCAGTACTTC. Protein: CASSRSPGQLKNIQYF. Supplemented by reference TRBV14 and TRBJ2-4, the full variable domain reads EAGVTQFPSHSVIEKGQTVTLRCDPISGHDNLYWYRRVMGKEIKFLLHFVKESKQDESGMPNNRFLAERTGGTYSTLKVQPAELEDSGVYFCASSRSPGQLKNIQYFGAGTRLSVL.